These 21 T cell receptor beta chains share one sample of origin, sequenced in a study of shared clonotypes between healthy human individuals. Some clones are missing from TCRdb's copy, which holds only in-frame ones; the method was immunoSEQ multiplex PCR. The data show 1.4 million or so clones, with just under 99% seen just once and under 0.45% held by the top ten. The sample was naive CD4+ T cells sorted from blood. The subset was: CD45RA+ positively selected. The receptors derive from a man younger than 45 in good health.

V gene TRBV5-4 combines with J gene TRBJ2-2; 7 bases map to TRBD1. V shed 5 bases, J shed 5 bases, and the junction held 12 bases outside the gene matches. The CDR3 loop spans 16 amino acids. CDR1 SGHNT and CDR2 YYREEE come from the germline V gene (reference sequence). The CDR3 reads CASRATQGVGTGELFF. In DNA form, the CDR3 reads TGTGCCAGCAGAGCCACCCAGGGGGTGGGGACCGGGGAGCTGTTTTTT.

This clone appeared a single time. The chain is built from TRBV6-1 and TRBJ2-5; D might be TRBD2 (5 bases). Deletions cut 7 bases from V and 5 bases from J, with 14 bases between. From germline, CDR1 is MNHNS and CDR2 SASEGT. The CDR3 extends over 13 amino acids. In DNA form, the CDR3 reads TGTGCCAGCACCCCAAACGGGATGGAGACCCAGTACTTC. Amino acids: CASTPNGMETQYF.

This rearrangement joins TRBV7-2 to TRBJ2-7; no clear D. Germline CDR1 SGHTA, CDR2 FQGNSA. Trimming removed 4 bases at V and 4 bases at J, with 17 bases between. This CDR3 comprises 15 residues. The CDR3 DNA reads TGTGCCAGCAGCTCCTTGACATCACCTCTTTACGAGCAGTACTTC. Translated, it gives CASSSLTSPLYEQYF.

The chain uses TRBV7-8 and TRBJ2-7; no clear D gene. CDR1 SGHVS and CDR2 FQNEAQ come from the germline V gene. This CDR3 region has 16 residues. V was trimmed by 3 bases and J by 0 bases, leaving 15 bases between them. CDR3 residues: CASSFDGPWFSYEQYF. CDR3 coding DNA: TGTGCCAGCAGCTTCGACGGTCCTTGGTTCTCCTACGAGCAGTACTTC. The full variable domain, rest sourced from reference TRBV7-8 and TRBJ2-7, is GAGVSQSPRYKVAKRGQDVALRCDPISGHVSLFWYQQALGQGPEFLTYFQNEAQLDKSGLPSDRFFAERPEGSVSTLKIQRTQQEDSAVYLCASSFDGPWFSYEQYFGPGTRLTVT.

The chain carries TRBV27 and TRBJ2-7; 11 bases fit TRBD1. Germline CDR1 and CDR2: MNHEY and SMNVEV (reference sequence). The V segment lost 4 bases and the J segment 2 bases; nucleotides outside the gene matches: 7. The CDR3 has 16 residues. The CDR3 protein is CASSSHRDRGAYEQYF. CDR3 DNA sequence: TGTGCCAGCAGTTCGCACCGGGACAGGGGGGCCTACGAGCAGTACTTC.

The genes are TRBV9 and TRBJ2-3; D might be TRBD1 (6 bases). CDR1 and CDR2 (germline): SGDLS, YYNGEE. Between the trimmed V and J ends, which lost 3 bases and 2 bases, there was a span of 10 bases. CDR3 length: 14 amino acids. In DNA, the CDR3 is TGTGCCAGCAGCGGCGGACAGATCACAGATACGCAGTATTTT. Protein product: CASSGGQITDTQYF.

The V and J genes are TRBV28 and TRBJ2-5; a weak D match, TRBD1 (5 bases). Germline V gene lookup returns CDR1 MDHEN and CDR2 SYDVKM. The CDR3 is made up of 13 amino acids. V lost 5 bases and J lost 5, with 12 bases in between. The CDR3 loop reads CASSPPHRETQYF. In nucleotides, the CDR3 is TGTGCCAGCAGTCCCCCTCACAGGGAGACCCAGTACTTC.

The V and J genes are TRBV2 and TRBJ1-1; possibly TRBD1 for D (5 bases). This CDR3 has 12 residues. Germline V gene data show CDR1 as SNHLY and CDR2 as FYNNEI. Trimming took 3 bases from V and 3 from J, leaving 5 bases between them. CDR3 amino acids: CASSDRDTEAFF. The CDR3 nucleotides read TGTGCCAGCAGTGACAGGGACACTGAAGCTTTCTTT.

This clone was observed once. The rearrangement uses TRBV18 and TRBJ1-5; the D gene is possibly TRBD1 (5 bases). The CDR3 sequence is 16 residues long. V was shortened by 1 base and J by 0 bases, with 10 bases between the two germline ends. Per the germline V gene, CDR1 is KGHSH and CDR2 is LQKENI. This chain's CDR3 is CASSPQGQYSNQPQHF. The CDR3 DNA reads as TGTGCCAGCTCACCACAGGGGCAATATAGCAATCAGCCCCAGCATTTT.

The CDR3 nucleotides are TGCGCCAGCAGCAAGGACAGGGGTTCCACCGGGGAGCTGTTTTTT. Its protein product is CASSKDRGSTGELFF. J is TRBJ2-2 and V is TRBV5-1; 9 nucleotides line up with TRBD1. With 4 bases clipped from V and 4 bases from J, the junction kept 5 bases outside the gene matches. Germline V gene data show CDR1 as SGHRS and CDR2 as YFSETQ. CDR3 length: 15 residues.

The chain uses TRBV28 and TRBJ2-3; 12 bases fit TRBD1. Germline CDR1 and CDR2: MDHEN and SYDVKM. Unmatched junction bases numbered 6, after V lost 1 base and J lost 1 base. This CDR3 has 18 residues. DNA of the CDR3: TGTGCCAGCAGTTTATTGGGACAGGGGGCGAAGGGCACAGATACGCAGTATTTT. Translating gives CASSLLGQGAKGTDTQYF.

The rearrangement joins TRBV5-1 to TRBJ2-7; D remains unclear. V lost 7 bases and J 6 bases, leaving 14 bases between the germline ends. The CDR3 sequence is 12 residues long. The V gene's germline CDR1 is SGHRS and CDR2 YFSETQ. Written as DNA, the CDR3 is TGCGCCAGCGCCACCCCGAAGGGCGAGCAGTACTTC. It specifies CASATPKGEQYF.

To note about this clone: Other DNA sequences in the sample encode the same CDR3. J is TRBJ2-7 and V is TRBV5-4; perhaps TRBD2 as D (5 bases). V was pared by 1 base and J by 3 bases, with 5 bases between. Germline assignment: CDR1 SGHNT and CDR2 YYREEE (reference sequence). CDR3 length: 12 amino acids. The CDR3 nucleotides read TGTGCCAGCAGCTTGAGCGGCTACGAGCAGTACTTC. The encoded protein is CASSLSGYEQYF.

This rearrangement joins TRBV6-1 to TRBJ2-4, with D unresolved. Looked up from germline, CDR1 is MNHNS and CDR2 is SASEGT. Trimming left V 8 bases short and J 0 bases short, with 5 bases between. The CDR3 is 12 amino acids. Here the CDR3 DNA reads TGTGCCAGCTCAATAGCCAAAAACATTCAGTACTTC. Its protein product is CASSIAKNIQYF.

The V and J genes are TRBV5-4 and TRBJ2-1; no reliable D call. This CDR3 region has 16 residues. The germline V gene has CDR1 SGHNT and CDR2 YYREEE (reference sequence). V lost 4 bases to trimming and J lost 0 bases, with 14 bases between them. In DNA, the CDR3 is TGTGCCAGCAGCCTCACGACCCAAAGCTCCTACAATGAGCAGTTCTTC. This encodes CASSLTTQSSYNEQFF.

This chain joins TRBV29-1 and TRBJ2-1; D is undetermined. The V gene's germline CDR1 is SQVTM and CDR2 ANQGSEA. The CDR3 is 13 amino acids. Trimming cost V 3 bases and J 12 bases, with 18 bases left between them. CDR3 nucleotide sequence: TGCAGCGTTGACGCTCAGGCTTTGCATGGGCAGTTCTTC. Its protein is CSVDAQALHGQFF.

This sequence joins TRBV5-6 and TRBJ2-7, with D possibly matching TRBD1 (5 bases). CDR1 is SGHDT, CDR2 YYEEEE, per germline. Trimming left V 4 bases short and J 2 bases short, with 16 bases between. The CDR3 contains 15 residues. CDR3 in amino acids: CASSLLGHEAYEQYF. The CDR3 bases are TGTGCCAGCAGCCTGCTTGGACACGAGGCCTACGAGCAGTACTTC. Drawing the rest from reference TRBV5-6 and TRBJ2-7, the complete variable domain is DAGVTQSPTHLIKTRGQQVTLRCSPKSGHDTVSWYQQALGQGPQFIFQYYEEEERQRGNFPDRFSGHQFPNYSSELNVNALLLGDSALYLCASSLLGHEAYEQYFGPGTRLTVT.

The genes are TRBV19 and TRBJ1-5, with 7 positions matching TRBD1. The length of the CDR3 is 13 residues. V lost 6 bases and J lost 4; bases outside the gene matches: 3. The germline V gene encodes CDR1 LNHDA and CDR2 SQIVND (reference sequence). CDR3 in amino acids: CASSLQGNQPQHF. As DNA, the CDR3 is TGTGCCAGTAGCCTACAGGGGAATCAGCCCCAGCATTTT.

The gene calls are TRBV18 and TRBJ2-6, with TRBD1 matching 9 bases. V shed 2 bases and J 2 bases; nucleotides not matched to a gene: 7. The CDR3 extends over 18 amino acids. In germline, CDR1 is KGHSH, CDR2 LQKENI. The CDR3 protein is CASSPSGQGGAGANVLTF. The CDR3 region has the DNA TGTGCCAGCTCACCATCGGGACAGGGTGGAGCTGGGGCCAACGTCCTGACTTTC.

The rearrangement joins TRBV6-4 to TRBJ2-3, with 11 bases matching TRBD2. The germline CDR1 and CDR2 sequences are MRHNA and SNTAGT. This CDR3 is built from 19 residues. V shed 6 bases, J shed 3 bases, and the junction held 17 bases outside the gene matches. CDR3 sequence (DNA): TGTGCCAGCAGCGCCCGAGTAGCGGGAGGGTTTCCTAGGACAGATACGCAGTATTTT. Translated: CASSARVAGGFPRTDTQYF.

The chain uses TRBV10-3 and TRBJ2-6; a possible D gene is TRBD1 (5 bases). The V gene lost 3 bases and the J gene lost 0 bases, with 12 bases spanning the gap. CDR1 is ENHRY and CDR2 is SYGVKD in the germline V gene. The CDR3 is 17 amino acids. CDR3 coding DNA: TGTGCCATCAGTGACCCCGGACACTACTCTGGGGCCAACGTCCTGACTTTC. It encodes CAISDPGHYSGANVLTF.